The TCR beta chain described here comes from a study of blood T cell repertoires in COVID-19. Libraries were prepared by immunoSEQ multiplex PCR; TCRdb keeps only in-frame clonotypes and omits some of them. The table has 70,000 or so clones, more than 75% seen once. Germline V gives CDR1 SGHDN, CDR2 FVKESK. The CDR3 totals 12 residues. Trimming left V 3 bases short and J 8 bases short, with 10 bases between. Material: peripheral blood. This clonotype originated in a human donor in a cohort sampled during active COVID-19. This chain links TRBV14 with TRBJ1-1, with D perhaps TRBD1 (6 bases). The CDR3 is CASSHGQWEAFF. The CDR3 DNA sequence: TGTGCCAGCAGCCACGGACAGTGGGAAGCTTTCTTT.